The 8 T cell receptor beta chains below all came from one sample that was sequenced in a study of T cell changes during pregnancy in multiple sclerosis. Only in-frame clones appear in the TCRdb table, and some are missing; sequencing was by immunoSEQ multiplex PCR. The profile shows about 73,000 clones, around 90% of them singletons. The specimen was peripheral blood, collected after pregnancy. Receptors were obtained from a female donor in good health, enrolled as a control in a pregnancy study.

The CDR3 region is CASSIAGGNTGELFF. The CDR3, as DNA: TGTGCCAGTAGTATCGCGGGGGGGAACACCGGGGAGCTGTTTTTT. V usage is TRBV19 and J usage is TRBJ2-2; 8 positions agree with TRBD2. Per the germline V gene, CDR1 is LNHDA and CDR2 is SQIVND (reference sequence). V was pared by 3 bases and J by 1 base, with 1 base of the junction left unmatched. The CDR3 has 15 amino acids.

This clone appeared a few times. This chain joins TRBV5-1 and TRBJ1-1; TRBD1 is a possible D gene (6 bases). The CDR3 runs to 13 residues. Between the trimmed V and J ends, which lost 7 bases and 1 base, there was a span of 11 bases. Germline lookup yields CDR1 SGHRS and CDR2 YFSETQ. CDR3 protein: CASGIGGNTEAFF. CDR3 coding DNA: TGCGCCAGCGGAATAGGGGGGAACACTGAAGCTTTCTTT.

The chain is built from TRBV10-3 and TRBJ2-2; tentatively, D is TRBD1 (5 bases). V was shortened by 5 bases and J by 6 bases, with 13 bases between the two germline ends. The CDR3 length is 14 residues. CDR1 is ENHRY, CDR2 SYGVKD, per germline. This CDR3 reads CAISPVLGAGELFF. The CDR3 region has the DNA TGTGCCATCAGTCCCGTCTTAGGGGCCGGGGAGCTGTTTTTT.

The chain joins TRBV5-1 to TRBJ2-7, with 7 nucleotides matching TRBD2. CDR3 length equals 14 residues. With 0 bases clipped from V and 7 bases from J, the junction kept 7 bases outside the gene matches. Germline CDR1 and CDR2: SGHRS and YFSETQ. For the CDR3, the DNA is TGCGCCAGCAGCTTGGCCACCGAAGCGGGAGAGCAGTACTTC. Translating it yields CASSLATEAGEQYF.

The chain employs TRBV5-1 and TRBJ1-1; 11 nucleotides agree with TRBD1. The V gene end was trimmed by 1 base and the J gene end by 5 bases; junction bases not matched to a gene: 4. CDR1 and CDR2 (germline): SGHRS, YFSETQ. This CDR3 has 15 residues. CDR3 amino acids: CASSLWGTGGTEAFF. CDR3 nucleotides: TGCGCCAGCAGCTTGTGGGGGACAGGGGGGACTGAAGCTTTCTTT.

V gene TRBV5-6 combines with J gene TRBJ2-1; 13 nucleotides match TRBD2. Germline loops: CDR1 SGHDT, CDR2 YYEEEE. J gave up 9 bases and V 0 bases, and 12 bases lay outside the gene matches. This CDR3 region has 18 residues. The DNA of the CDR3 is TGTGCCAGCAGCTTGGTAGTGACTAGCGGGGGGCCGGAGGGTGAGCAGTTCTTC. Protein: CASSLVVTSGGPEGEQFF.

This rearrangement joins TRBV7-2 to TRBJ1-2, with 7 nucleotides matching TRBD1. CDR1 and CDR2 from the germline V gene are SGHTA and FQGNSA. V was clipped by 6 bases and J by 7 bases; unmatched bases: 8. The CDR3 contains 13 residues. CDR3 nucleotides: TGTGCCAGCAGGGAGCAAGGGGGCTCTGGCTACACCTTC. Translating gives CASREQGGSGYTF.

CDR3 nucleotides: TGTGCCAGCAGCTTGTGGGGGTCGCCAGGGGGAGAGACCCAGTACTTC. It codes for CASSLWGSPGGETQYF. This chain links TRBV5-8 with TRBJ2-5, with 7 bases identical to TRBD1. With 1 base clipped from V and 4 bases from J, the junction kept 10 bases outside the gene matches. The CDR3 extends over 16 amino acids. Germline V gene sequence: CDR1 SGHTS, CDR2 YDEGEE.